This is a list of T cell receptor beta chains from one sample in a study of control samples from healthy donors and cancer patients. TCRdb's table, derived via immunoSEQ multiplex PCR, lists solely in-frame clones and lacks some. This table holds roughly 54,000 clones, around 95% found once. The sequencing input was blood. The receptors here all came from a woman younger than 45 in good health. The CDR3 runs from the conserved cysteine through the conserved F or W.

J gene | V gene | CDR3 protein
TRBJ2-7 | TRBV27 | CASSRTPGTGSYEQYF
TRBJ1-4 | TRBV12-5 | CASGLVIWGELFF
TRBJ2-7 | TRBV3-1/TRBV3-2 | CASGRGATAYEQYF
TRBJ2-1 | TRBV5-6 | CASSHIRGASYNEQFF
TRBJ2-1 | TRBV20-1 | CSVRDYNEQFF
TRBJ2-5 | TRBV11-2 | CASSPVSAQETQYF
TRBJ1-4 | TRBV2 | CASSIPGQASILDF
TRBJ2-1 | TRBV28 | CASSSQPLSYNEQFF
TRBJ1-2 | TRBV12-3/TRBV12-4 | CASSLALVSGYTF
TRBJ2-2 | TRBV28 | CASSLVATGVTGELFF
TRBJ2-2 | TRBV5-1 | CASSLDSRAGGELFF
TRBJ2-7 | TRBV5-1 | CASSRGGGAAYEQYF
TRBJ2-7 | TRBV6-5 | CASSSQMGLLYF
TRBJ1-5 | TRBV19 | CASSIIGGVGQPQHF
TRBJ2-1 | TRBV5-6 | CASSLAPGVHYNEQFF
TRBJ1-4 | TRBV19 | CASRPDRTNEKLFF
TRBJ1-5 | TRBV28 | CASSLRNQPQHF
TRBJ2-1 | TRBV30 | CAWMRASFSNEQFF
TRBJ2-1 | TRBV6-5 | CASGPRQGTSFF
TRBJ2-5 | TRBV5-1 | CASSSQLPGETQYF
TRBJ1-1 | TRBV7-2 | CASSLSLDSSEAFF
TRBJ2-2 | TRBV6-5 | CASSYWSTAGELFF
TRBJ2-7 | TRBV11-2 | CASSLWREMGYEQYF
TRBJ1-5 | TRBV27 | CASSFRPGWSQHF
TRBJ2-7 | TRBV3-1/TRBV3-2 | CASSPHRGYEQYF
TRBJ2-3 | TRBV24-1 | CATSDYKSTDTQYF
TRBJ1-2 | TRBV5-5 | CASSLVGGYYGYTF
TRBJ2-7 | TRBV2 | CASSVNRAILF
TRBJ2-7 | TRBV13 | CASSLTSGDSYEQYF
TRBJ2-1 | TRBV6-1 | CASSEERERTSNNEQFF
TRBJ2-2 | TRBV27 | CASSLQGGRARVGELFF